This T cell receptor (beta chain) was obtained from a study of cytomegalovirus exposure and HLA in healthy donors. The V end was cut by 3 bases, the J end by 4 bases, with 10 bases between. Looked up from germline, CDR1 is SGHRS and CDR2 is YFSETQ. This CDR3 contains 13 residues. Study-wide results and caveats: In an earlier analysis, about 87% or about 30%: the productive usage of most TCR beta V segments. It is likely that the observed cluster of highly shared sequence variants was a sequencing artifact.

As regards this clone: Its matching antigen is unknown.

PCR employed 60 Vbeta and 13 Jbeta primers. Profiled with immunoSEQ multiplex PCR; TCRdb holds only in-frame clones, not every one. The repertoire holds about 190,000 clones, with about four fifths as singletons. The chain combines TRBV5-1 with TRBJ1-1; D is possibly TRBD1 (6 bases). The TCR sequence derives from a woman between 45 and 65 years old in good health and CMV-seropositive. Sequencing was performed on PBMCs. In DNA form, the CDR3 reads TGCGCCAGCAGCTCAGGGGTAGGCACTGAAGCTTTCTTT. This codes for CASSSGVGTEAFF.